A single sample is the source of the 32 T cell receptor beta chains below, sequenced in a study of somatic mutations in cytotoxic T cells in rheumatoid arthritis. Produced via immunoSEQ multiplex PCR; TCRdb's table is partial and in-frame only. The table records around 2,800 clones, 80% to 85% of them present only once. Sequences were obtained from CD8+ T cells sorted from blood. Receptors originate from a man between 60 and 75 years old with rheumatoid arthritis.

CDR3 in amino acids: CASRGLQETQYF. DNA of the CDR3: TGTGCCAGCCGCGGGCTTCAAGAGACCCAGTACTTC. V and J are TRBV5-4 and TRBJ2-5; perhaps TRBD2 as D (5 bases). From germline, CDR1 is SGHNT and CDR2 YYREEE (reference sequence). Trimming shortened V by 7 bases and J by 2 bases, and 9 bases separated the two germline ends. The CDR3 runs 12 residues.

The chain joins TRBV9 to TRBJ2-2, with 10 bases that match TRBD2. The CDR3 has 15 amino acids. Germline CDR1 is SGDLS and CDR2 is YYNGEE. The J segment lost 5 bases and the V segment lost 0 bases, leaving 1 base of the junction unmatched. The CDR3 region is CASSVGGLATGELFF. CDR3 in DNA: TGTGCCAGCAGCGTAGGGGGACTAGCGACCGGGGAGCTGTTTTTT.

The rearrangement joins TRBV6-5 to TRBJ1-5; 9 bases align to TRBD1. V was clipped by 10 bases and J by 7 bases; unmatched bases: 8. Germline V gives CDR1 MNHEY, CDR2 SVGAGI. The CDR3 length is 13 residues. CDR3: CATRDRAGQPQHF. In DNA form, the CDR3 reads TGTGCCACCAGGGACAGGGCAGGCCAGCCCCAGCATTTT.

This rearrangement joins TRBV18 to TRBJ1-4; 7 bases line up with TRBD1. CDR3 length equals 14 residues. The germline V gene encodes CDR1 KGHSH and CDR2 LQKENI. V was clipped by 3 bases and J by 4 bases; unmatched bases: 2. The CDR3 is CASSPHRGNEKLFF. CDR3 DNA: TGTGCCAGCTCACCCCACAGGGGTAATGAAAAACTGTTTTTT.

The chain couples TRBV29-1 to TRBJ1-1, with a possible D match to TRBD1 (6 bases). Per the germline V gene, CDR1 is SQVTM and CDR2 is ANQGSEA. Trimming pared 7 bases from V and 7 bases from J, leaving 16 bases between. This CDR3 is built from 12 residues. The CDR3 loop reads CSAARGGFEAFF. The CDR3 DNA reads TGCAGCGCCGCGAGGGGGGGGTTTGAAGCTTTCTTT.

The V gene is TRBV7-9, the J gene TRBJ1-6; D is unresolved. Germline V gene data show CDR1 as SEHNR and CDR2 as FQNEAQ (reference sequence). The V end lost 9 bases, the J end lost 9 bases, and 18 bases lay between the germline ends. The CDR3 has 14 amino acids. The CDR3 coding sequence is TGTGCCAGTTTCGACGGAGACTACGGTTCACCCCTCCACTTT. Translation gives CASFDGDYGSPLHF. Full variable domain (rest looked up from reference TRBV7-9 and TRBJ1-6): DTGVSQNPRHKITKRGQNVTFRCDPISEHNRLYWYRQTLGQGPEFLTYFQNEAQLEKSRLLSDRFSAERPKGSFSTLEIQRTEQGDSAMYLCASFDGDYGSPLHFGNGTRLTVT.

This chain connects TRBV7-2 to TRBJ2-5; 7 nucleotides line up with TRBD2. The CDR3 is 15 residues long. Germline V lookup: CDR1 SGHTA, CDR2 FQGNSA. V lost 1 base to trimming and J lost 5 bases; unmatched junction nucleotides: 7. In DNA, the CDR3 is TGTGCCAGCAGCTTAGAGGAAGCGGGGCGTGAGACCCAGTACTTC. Its protein product is CASSLEEAGRETQYF.

This clone appeared a few times. The chain recombines TRBV4-1 with TRBJ2-5, with 8 nucleotides matching TRBD2. With 1 base clipped from V and 4 bases from J, the junction kept 11 bases outside the gene matches. Germline V gives CDR1 MGHRA, CDR2 YSYEKL. The CDR3 covers 17 residues. This CDR3 reads CASSQASGGQLGETQYF. In nucleotides, the CDR3 is TGCGCCAGCAGCCAAGCCTCGGGGGGGCAGCTAGGAGAGACCCAGTACTTC.

This clone has a handful of counts. This chain links TRBV27 with TRBJ2-7, with 7 nucleotides matching TRBD1. The V gene's germline CDR1 is MNHEY and CDR2 SMNVEV (reference sequence). V was pared by 8 bases and J by 2 bases, with 12 bases of the junction left unmatched. The CDR3 has 15 amino acids. CDR3 DNA sequence: TGTGCCAGCTCATTAAGGGGACAGAAAACCTACGAGCAGTACTTC. It is translated as CASSLRGQKTYEQYF.

As regards this clone: The junction does not match germline at one end; this may be a read error. J is TRBJ2-5 and V is TRBV7-7; 15 positions match TRBD2. The germline CDR1 and CDR2 sequences are SSHAT and FNYEAQ (reference sequence). CDR3 length equals 15 residues. The DNA of the CDR3 is TGTGCTAGCAGCTGGACTAGCGGGGGGGGCGAGACCCAGTACTTC. Translating gives CASSWTSGGGETQYF.

The chain recombines TRBV6-5 with TRBJ2-7; TRBD2 agrees at 9 bases. The ends lost 2 bases at V and 3 bases at J; junction bases unmatched: 5. Germline CDR1 and CDR2: MNHEY and SVGAGI. The length of the CDR3 is 15 residues. CDR3 in DNA: TGTGCCAGCAGTTACACCAGCGGGGGGCTCTACGAGCAGTACTTC. This gives the protein CASSYTSGGLYEQYF.

The J gene is TRBJ2-7, the V gene TRBV5-6, with 8 bases identical to TRBD2. Trimming took 1 base from V and 7 from J; bases not matched to a gene: 7. The CDR3 is 14 residues long. CDR1 is SGHDT, CDR2 YYEEEE, per germline. CDR3: CASSLTSGTIEQYF. CDR3 DNA sequence: TGTGCCAGCAGCTTGACTAGCGGAACGATAGAGCAGTACTTC.

Notes on this clone: The junction departs from germline at one end; a sequencing error may be responsible. The chain combines TRBV7-2 with TRBJ1-2; 9 bases map to TRBD1. The CDR3 length is 14 residues. Germline V gene lookup returns CDR1 SGHTA and CDR2 FQGNSA. The CDR3 loop reads CANSSGTGTLLYTF. Written as DNA, the CDR3 is TGTGCCAACAGCTCCGGGACAGGGACCCTCCTCTACACCTTC.

The V gene is TRBV7-2, the J gene TRBJ2-3; 8 nucleotides align to TRBD2. Looked up from germline, CDR1 is SGHTA and CDR2 is FQGNSA. J was trimmed by 2 bases and V by 5 bases; bases with no gene match: 6. The CDR3 is made up of 15 amino acids. CDR3 DNA sequence: TGTGCCAGCAGCCGAGTAGCGGGGTACACAGATACGCAGTATTTT. It codes for CASSRVAGYTDTQYF.

As to this clone: Distinct nucleotide sequences in the sample also encode this CDR3. This chain uses TRBV6-5 with TRBJ2-1; tentative D call: TRBD2 (5 bases). Germline V gene lookup returns CDR1 MNHEY and CDR2 SVGAGI. The CDR3 length is 13 residues. V lost 11 bases to trimming and J lost 0 bases, with 11 bases between them. CDR3 in amino acids: CALGEGSYNEQFF. The CDR3 DNA follows: TGTGCCCTCGGGGAAGGCTCCTACAATGAGCAGTTCTTC.

This chain connects TRBV27 to TRBJ2-7, with D possibly TRBD1 on 7 matching bases. Germline V CDR1 and CDR2: MNHEY, SMNVEV (reference sequence). V lost 3 bases and J 4 bases, leaving 13 bases between the germline ends. This CDR3 has 14 residues. CDR3 DNA sequence: TGTGCCAGCAGTTTGTCACAGGGGAGGTACGAGCAGTACTTC. It is translated as CASSLSQGRYEQYF.

The chain couples TRBV9 to TRBJ2-3; D is possibly TRBD2 (5 bases). Germline CDR1 is SGDLS and CDR2 is YYNGEE. The CDR3 is 14 residues long. V lost 0 bases and J lost 5, with 10 bases in between. CDR3 in amino acids: CASSVEDGEDTQYF. Written as DNA, the CDR3 is TGTGCCAGCAGCGTAGAGGACGGGGAAGATACGCAGTATTTT.

The CDR3 protein is CASSRPGQGADTQYF. CDR3 coding DNA: TGTGCCAGCAGCCGGCCGGGACAGGGGGCAGATACGCAGTATTTT. The genes are TRBV7-9 and TRBJ2-3; 11 bases align to TRBD1. Germline V CDR1 and CDR2: SEHNR, FQNEAQ (reference sequence). Losses at the gene ends were 5 bases for V and 4 bases for J; bases not matched to a gene: 5. The CDR3 runs 15 residues.

The rearrangement links TRBV4-3 to TRBJ1-5; the D is unclear. With 0 bases removed from V and 6 bases from J, the gap between germline ends came to 6 bases. The V gene's germline CDR1 is LGHNA and CDR2 YSLEER. This CDR3 region has 13 residues. The CDR3 sequence: CASSQDRGQPQHF. CDR3 DNA sequence: TGCGCCAGCAGCCAAGATCGGGGTCAGCCCCAGCATTTT.

As to this clone: The junction shows a germline mismatch at one end, possibly a read error. CDR3 sequence (DNA): TGTGCCAGCAGGGTAGGGGGGGGGTGGTCCGGGGAGCTGTTTTTT. It translates to CASRVGGGWSGELFF. The chain links TRBV9 to TRBJ2-2, with D possibly TRBD2 on 7 matching bases. Germline values: CDR1 SGDLS, CDR2 YYNGEE. This CDR3 spans 15 amino acids.

J is TRBJ1-1 and V is TRBV28; D not certain. This CDR3 comprises 15 residues. Germline assignment: CDR1 MDHEN and CDR2 SYDVKM. The ends were cut back, 3 bases at V and 4 bases at J, with 15 bases in the middle. CDR3 bases: TGTGCCAGCAGTTTTCAGGTACAGTTTACCACTGAAGCTTTCTTT. It translates to CASSFQVQFTTEAFF.

This chain uses TRBV13 with TRBJ2-2, with D possibly being TRBD1 (7 bases). V was trimmed by 5 bases and J by 4 bases, leaving 14 bases between them. Germline values: CDR1 PRHDT, CDR2 FYEKMQ (reference sequence). The length of the CDR3 is 15 residues. The CDR3 nucleotides are TGTGCCAGCAGCAGGAGGGGGCACGGCACCGGGGAGCTGTTTTTT. Amino acids: CASSRRGHGTGELFF. Drawing the rest from reference TRBV13 and TRBJ2-2, the complete variable domain is AAGVIQSPRHLIKEKRETATLKCYPIPRHDTVYWYQQGPGQDPQFLISFYEKMQSDKGSIPDRFSAQQFSDYHSELNMSSLELGDSALYFCASSRRGHGTGELFFGEGSRLTVL.

V gene TRBV6-5 combines with J gene TRBJ1-4, with TRBD1 matching 8 bases. Unmatched junction bases numbered 5, after V lost 4 bases and J lost 7 bases. This CDR3 comprises 14 residues. Germline CDR1 and CDR2: MNHEY and SVGAGI. The CDR3 sequence: CASSLGRGLEKLFF. Written as DNA, the CDR3 is TGTGCCAGCAGTTTGGGCAGGGGGCTTGAAAAACTGTTTTTT.

Notes on this clone: The same CDR3 is also encoded by other DNA sequences in this sample. The V call is TRBV18, the J call TRBJ1-6, with 9 bases identical to TRBD1. J was trimmed by 13 bases and V by 6 bases; bases with no gene match: 13. The V gene's germline CDR1 is KGHSH and CDR2 LQKENI. The CDR3 contains 15 residues. The CDR3: CASSPRDRVYSPLHF. In DNA form, the CDR3 reads TGTGCCAGCTCGCCTCGGGACAGGGTTTACTCCCCCCTCCACTTT.

The V call is TRBV7-9, the J call TRBJ2-7; possibly TRBD2 for D (6 bases). V shed 5 bases and J shed 3 bases, with 14 bases lying between them. The germline CDR1 and CDR2 sequences are SEHNR and FQNEAQ (reference sequence). CDR3 length: 14 amino acids. CDR3 residues: CASSDRGTHYEQYF. In nucleotides, the CDR3 is TGTGCCAGCAGCGACCGGGGGACTCACTACGAGCAGTACTTC.

This chain joins TRBV13 and TRBJ2-3; no firm D call. The CDR3 has 13 amino acids. Germline CDR1 and CDR2: PRHDT and FYEKMQ (reference sequence). V was clipped by 0 bases and J by 6 bases, with 7 bases between them. CDR3 in amino acids: CASSLGSEDTQYF. The CDR3 region has the DNA TGTGCCAGCAGCTTAGGGAGTGAGGATACGCAGTATTTT.

V and J are TRBV11-2 and TRBJ2-3, with a weak D call TRBD1 (5 bases). Trimming shortened V by 1 base and J by 4 bases, and 9 bases separated the two germline ends. This CDR3 spans 14 amino acids. CDR1 and CDR2 from the germline V gene are SGHAT and FQNNGV. The CDR3 loop reads CASSLAPGPDTQYF. The DNA for the CDR3 is TGTGCCAGCAGCTTAGCCCCAGGGCCAGATACGCAGTATTTT.

The chain combines TRBV28 with TRBJ2-6; a weak D match, TRBD1 (5 bases). CDR1 and CDR2 (germline): MDHEN, SYDVKM. The CDR3 totals 15 residues. Between the trimmed V and J ends, which lost 6 bases and 2 bases, there was a span of 11 bases. The CDR3 reads CASSPGLAGANVLTF. In DNA, the CDR3 is TGTGCCAGCAGCCCAGGGTTAGCTGGGGCCAACGTCCTGACTTTC.

The V and J genes are TRBV6-1 and TRBJ1-1; D ambiguous. The CDR3 has 11 residues. V lost 6 bases and J lost 5, with 7 bases in between. CDR1 and CDR2 (germline): MNHNS, SASEGT. In nucleotides, the CDR3 is TGTGCCAGCAGCGGGGAAACTGAAGCTTTCTTT. Protein: CASSGETEAFF.

The chain combines TRBV27 with TRBJ2-3; the match to TRBD1 covers 7 bases. The J segment lost 1 base and the V segment lost 2 bases, leaving 3 bases of the junction unmatched. The CDR3 is 15 residues long. The germline CDR1 and CDR2 sequences are MNHEY and SMNVEV (reference sequence). CDR3 in DNA: TGTGCCAGCAGTTTACGGACAGGTCGCACAGATACGCAGTATTTT. It codes for CASSLRTGRTDTQYF.

This clone was seen only a few times. The chain carries TRBV6-1 and TRBJ1-3, with unresolved D. The germline CDR1 and CDR2 sequences are MNHNS and SASEGT. The CDR3 is 15 residues long. The V end was cut by 2 bases, the J end by 0 bases, with 8 bases between. CDR3 DNA sequence: TGTGCCAGCAGTGAATGGAGACCCTCTGGAAACACCATATATTTT. Amino acid sequence: CASSEWRPSGNTIYF.

The chain couples TRBV13 to TRBJ2-3; TRBD2 aligns across 9 bases. The CDR3 consists of 14 residues. V lost 5 bases and J lost 4; bases outside the gene matches: 4. Germline assignment: CDR1 PRHDT and CDR2 FYEKMQ (reference sequence). CDR3 DNA sequence: TGTGCCAGCAGCCAGCGGGGGGTAGCAGATACGCAGTATTTT. As protein: CASSQRGVADTQYF.